Below are 12 T cell receptor beta chains sequenced from a single sample in a study of T cell repertoires in cytomegalovirus infection. TCRdb re-derived calls from the reads in MiXCR, one entry per CDR3 protein. The sample lists almost 550,000 distinct CDR3 sequences, approximately 16% occurring once. Material for sequencing was CD8+ T cells from PBMCs. The source is a human donor in good health (CMV status not recorded). Some clones in this sample may be carry-over from other donors' samples.

This clonotype was counted only a few times. The chain combines TRBV29-1 with TRBJ2-1; 7 nucleotides agree with TRBD1. Germline-derived CDR1 and CDR2 are SQVTM and ANQGSEA. Unmatched junction bases numbered 5, after V lost 7 bases and J lost 2 bases. The CDR3 runs to 13 residues. The CDR3 DNA sequence: TGCAGCGGTATAGGACAGGCCTACAATGAGCAGTTCTTC. This codes for CSGIGQAYNEQFF.

The chain carries TRBV20-1 and TRBJ2-7; no clear D. Per the germline V gene, CDR1 is DFQATT and CDR2 is SNEGSKA (reference sequence). CDR3 length: 13 residues. V lost 0 bases and J lost 0, with 6 bases in between. CDR3 amino acids: CSARDTVSYEQYF. The CDR3 DNA follows: TGCAGTGCTAGAGATACCGTCTCCTACGAGCAGTACTTC.

The chain carries TRBV9 and TRBJ2-7; D not certain. Trimming stripped 3 bases from V and 3 bases from J, with 19 bases between. The CDR3 spans 16 residues. CDR1 SGDLS and CDR2 YYNGEE come from the germline V gene. The CDR3 protein is CASSADGRGEDYEQYF. As DNA, the CDR3 is TGTGCCAGCAGCGCCGACGGACGAGGAGAGGACTACGAGCAGTACTTC. The whole variable domain, remainder taken from reference TRBV9 and TRBJ2-7, is DSGVTQTPKHLITATGQRVTLRCSPRSGDLSVYWYQQSLDQGLQFLIQYYNGEERAKGNILERFSAQQFPDLHSELNLSSLELGDSALYFCASSADGRGEDYEQYFGPGTRLTVT.

This clonotype was seen ten or more times. The chain carries TRBV7-8 and TRBJ1-1; D not resolved. The length of the CDR3 is 13 residues. Germline values: CDR1 SGHVS, CDR2 FQNEAQ. V lost 4 bases and J lost 3, with 9 bases in between. This chain's CDR3 is CASSSTGYTEAFF. CDR3 nucleotides: TGTGCCAGCAGCTCCACGGGCTACACTGAAGCTTTCTTT.

This clonotype was counted many times. This chain uses TRBV5-4 with TRBJ2-7; no clear D. Germline V gene data show CDR1 as SGHNT and CDR2 as YYREEE (reference sequence). The CDR3 consists of 13 residues. V dropped 1 base and J dropped 3 bases, with 8 bases sitting between them. The CDR3 DNA reads as TGTGCCAGCAGCTTGAAAGGGTACTACGAGCAGTACTTC. Amino acid sequence: CASSLKGYYEQYF.

This clonotype appeared a few times. Its ends do not fully match the called genes, so a read error is possible. This chain joins TRBV6-2 or TRBV6-3 and TRBJ2-2; possibly TRBD2 for D (5 bases). The CDR3 runs 15 residues. The V gene's germline CDR1 is MNHEY and CDR2 SVGEGT. CDR3 protein: CASNKGVFYTVELFF. The CDR3, as DNA: TGTGCCAGCAATAAGGGAGTCTTCTACACCGTGGAGCTGTTTTTT.

V gene TRBV7-9 combines with J gene TRBJ2-3, with unresolved D. The CDR3 is 15 residues long. V dropped 5 bases and J dropped 0 bases, with 12 bases sitting between them. Per the germline V gene, CDR1 is SEHNR and CDR2 is FQNEAQ (reference sequence). CDR3 protein: CASSSQLTSTDTQYF. As DNA, the CDR3 is TGTGCCAGCAGCAGTCAACTGACTAGCACAGATACGCAGTATTTT.

V gene TRBV6-6 combines with J gene TRBJ1-1, with 7 bases identical to TRBD1. The CDR3 covers 16 residues. V trimming: 4 bases; J trimming: 0 bases; junction bases outside the gene matches: 8. Germline CDR1 and CDR2: MNHNY and SVGAGI (reference sequence). The CDR3 sequence: CASSSDREYLNTEAFF. For the CDR3, the DNA is TGTGCCAGCAGTTCCGACAGGGAATATTTGAACACTGAAGCTTTCTTT.

The chain has TRBV4-2 and TRBJ2-2; 8 bases line up with TRBD2. The CDR3 totals 15 residues. With V trimmed by 0 bases and J by 6 bases, 3 bases remained unmatched. CDR1 and CDR2 from the germline V gene are LGHNA and YNFKEQ. The CDR3: CASSQDTGGPGELFF. The CDR3 DNA sequence: TGTGCCAGCAGCCAAGATACGGGAGGGCCCGGGGAGCTGTTTTTT.

This clonotype occurred many times. The rearrangement links TRBV7-6 to TRBJ1-2; D is unresolved. Deletions cut 5 bases from V and 4 bases from J, with 14 bases between. CDR3 length equals 14 residues. Germline CDR1 is SGHVS and CDR2 is FNYEAQ. The chain's CDR3 is CASSGPGQPYGYTF. CDR3 sequence (DNA): TGTGCCAGCAGCGGCCCCGGTCAACCCTATGGCTACACCTTC.

This clonotype was counted many times. J is TRBJ2-5 and V is TRBV2; 7 nucleotides agree with TRBD1. Germline V gene data show CDR1 as SNHLY and CDR2 as FYNNEI. Trimming took 6 bases from V and 4 from J; bases not matched to a gene: 14. This CDR3 has 16 residues. The CDR3 is CASRLTTGNPRETQYF. For the CDR3, the DNA is TGTGCCAGCAGGCTTACGACAGGGAACCCCCGAGAGACCCAGTACTTC.

There are many counts of this clonotype. CDR3 nucleotide sequence: TGTGCCAGCAGCCTCTCCGGGAGACTAGCGGGGGGCCTCACAGATACGCAGTATTTT. As protein: CASSLSGRLAGGLTDTQYF. This chain connects TRBV28 to TRBJ2-3; TRBD2 aligns across 13 bases. The junction had 14 bases not matched to a gene; V was cut back by 6 bases and J by 2 bases. This CDR3 is built from 19 residues. CDR1 is MDHEN, CDR2 SYDVKM, per germline.